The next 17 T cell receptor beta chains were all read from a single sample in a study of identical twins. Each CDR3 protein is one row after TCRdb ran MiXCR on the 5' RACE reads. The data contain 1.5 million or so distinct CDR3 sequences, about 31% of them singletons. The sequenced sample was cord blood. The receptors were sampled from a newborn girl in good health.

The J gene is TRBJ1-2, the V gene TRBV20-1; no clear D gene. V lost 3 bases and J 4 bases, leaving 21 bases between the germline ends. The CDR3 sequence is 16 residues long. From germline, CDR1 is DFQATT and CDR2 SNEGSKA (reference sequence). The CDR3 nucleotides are TGCAGTGCTAGGACGGCAGGTCCCCGGGAGATCTATGGCTACACCTTC. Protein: CSARTAGPREIYGYTF.

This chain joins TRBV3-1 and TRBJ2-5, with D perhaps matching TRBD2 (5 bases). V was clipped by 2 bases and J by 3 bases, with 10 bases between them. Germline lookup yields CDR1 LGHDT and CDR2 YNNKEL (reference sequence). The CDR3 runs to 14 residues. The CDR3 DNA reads TGTGCCAGCAGCCAACTACTTAGCGAAGAGACCCAGTACTTC. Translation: CASSQLLSEETQYF.

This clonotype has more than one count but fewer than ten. CDR3 residues: CASSVVPGDTEAFF. The CDR3 DNA is TGTGCCAGCAGCGTAGTCCCGGGGGACACTGAAGCTTTCTTT. J is TRBJ1-1 and V is TRBV9, with a possible D match to TRBD1 (5 bases). Looked up from germline, CDR1 is SGDLS and CDR2 is YYNGEE. CDR3 length: 14 residues. The V end was cut by 0 bases, the J end by 3 bases, with 9 bases between.

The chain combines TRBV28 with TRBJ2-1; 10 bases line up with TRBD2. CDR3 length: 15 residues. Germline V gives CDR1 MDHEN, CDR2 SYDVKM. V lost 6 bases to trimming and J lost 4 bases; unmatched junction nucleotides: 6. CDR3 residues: CASSPKAGGYNEQFF. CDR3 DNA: TGTGCCAGCAGCCCCAAAGCGGGAGGGTACAATGAGCAGTTCTTC.

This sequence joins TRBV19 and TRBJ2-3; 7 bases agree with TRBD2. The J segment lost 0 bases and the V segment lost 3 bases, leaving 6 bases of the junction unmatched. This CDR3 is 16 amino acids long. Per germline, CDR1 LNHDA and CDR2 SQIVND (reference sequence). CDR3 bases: TGTGCCAGTAGTATCAGGCTAGCGGCTAGCACAGATACGCAGTATTTT. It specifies CASSIRLAASTDTQYF.

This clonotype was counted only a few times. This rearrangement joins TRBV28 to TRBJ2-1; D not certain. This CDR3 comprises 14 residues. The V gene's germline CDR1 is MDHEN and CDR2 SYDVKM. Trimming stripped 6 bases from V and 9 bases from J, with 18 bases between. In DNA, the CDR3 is TGTGCCAGCAGCTTCTCGCCCGTTGTGGGTGAGCAGTTCTTC. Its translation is CASSFSPVVGEQFF.

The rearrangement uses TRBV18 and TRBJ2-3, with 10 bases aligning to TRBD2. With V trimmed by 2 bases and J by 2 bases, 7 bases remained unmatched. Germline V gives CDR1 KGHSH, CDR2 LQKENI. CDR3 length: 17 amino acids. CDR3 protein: CASSPIPLAGLTDTQYF. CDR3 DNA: TGTGCCAGCTCACCAATACCACTAGCGGGGCTCACAGATACGCAGTATTTT.

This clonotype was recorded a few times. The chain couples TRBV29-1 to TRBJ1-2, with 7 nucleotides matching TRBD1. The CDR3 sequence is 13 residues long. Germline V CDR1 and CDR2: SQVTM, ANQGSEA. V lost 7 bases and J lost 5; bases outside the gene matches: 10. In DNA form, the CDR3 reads TGCAGCGCCGGACTGACAGGGTTTTATGGCTACACCTTC. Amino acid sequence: CSAGLTGFYGYTF.

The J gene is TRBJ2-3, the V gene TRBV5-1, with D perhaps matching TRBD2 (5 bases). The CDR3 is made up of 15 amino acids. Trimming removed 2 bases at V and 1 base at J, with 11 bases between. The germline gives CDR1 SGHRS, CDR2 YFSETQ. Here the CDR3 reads CASSFSLEGTDTQYF. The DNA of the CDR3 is TGCGCCAGCAGCTTCTCACTAGAGGGCACAGATACGCAGTATTTT.

The CDR3: CASSRYLRYNEQFF. The DNA of the CDR3 is TGTGCCAGCAGCCGTTACTTACGGTACAATGAGCAGTTCTTC. The chain employs TRBV14 and TRBJ2-1; unclear D gene. This CDR3 region has 14 residues. From germline, CDR1 is SGHDN and CDR2 FVKESK. V gave up 4 bases and J gave up 4 bases, with 11 bases separating them.

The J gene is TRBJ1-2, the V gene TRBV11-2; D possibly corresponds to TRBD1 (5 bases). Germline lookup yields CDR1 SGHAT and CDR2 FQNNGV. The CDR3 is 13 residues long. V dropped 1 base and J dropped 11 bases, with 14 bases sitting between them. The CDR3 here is CASSLVAAGGYTF. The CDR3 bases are TGTGCCAGCAGCTTAGTGGCGGCTGGGGGGTACACCTTC.

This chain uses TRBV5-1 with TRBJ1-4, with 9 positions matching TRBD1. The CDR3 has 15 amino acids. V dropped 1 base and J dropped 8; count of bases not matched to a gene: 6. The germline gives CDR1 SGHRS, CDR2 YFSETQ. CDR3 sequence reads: CASSLPAGTGEKLFF. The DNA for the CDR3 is TGCGCCAGCAGCTTGCCGGCAGGGACAGGGGAAAAACTGTTTTTT.

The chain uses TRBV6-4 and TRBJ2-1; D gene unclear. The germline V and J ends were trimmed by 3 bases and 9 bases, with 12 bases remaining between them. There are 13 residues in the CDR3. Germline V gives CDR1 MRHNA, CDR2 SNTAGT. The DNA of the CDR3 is TGTGCCAGCAGTGATAGGCCGACGGGTGAGCAGTTCTTC. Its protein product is CASSDRPTGEQFF.

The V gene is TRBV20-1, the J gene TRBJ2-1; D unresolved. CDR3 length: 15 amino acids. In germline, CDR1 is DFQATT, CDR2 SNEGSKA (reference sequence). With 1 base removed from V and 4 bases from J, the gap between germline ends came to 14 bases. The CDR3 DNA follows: TGCAGTGCTAGAGTCCCTGAGGTCCCATACAATGAGCAGTTCTTC. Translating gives CSARVPEVPYNEQFF.

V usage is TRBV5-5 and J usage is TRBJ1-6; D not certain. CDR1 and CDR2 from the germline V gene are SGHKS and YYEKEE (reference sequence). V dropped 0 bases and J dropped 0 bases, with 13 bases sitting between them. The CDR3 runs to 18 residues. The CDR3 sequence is CASSLGGVVRSYNSPLHF. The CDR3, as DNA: TGTGCCAGCAGCTTGGGAGGCGTGGTCCGCTCCTATAATTCACCCCTCCACTTT.

In DNA, the CDR3 is TGTGCCAGCAGTTTCGGGGGGCGGTCAGATACGCAGTATTTT. Protein sequence: CASSFGGRSDTQYF. The rearrangement uses TRBV28 and TRBJ2-3, with TRBD2 as a possible D gene (7 bases). This CDR3 contains 14 residues. Germline V gene lookup returns CDR1 MDHEN and CDR2 SYDVKM. Trimming shortened V by 3 bases and J by 4 bases, and 11 bases separated the two germline ends.

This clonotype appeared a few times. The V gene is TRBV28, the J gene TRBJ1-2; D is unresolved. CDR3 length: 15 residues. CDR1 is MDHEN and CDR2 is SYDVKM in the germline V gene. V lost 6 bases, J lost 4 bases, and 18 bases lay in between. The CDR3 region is CASSTIGRQIYGYTF. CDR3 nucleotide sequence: TGTGCCAGCAGCACCATAGGCCGCCAGATCTATGGCTACACCTTC.